Included here is one TCR beta chain sequence, with context. Its antigen is not known. TCRdb reprocessed the reads with MiXCR, giving one entry per CDR3 protein. The repertoire consists of nearly 650,000 distinct CDR3 sequences, with approximately 24% occurring once and the leading ten covering approximately 8.2%. Germline V gives CDR1 MNHEY, CDR2 SVGAGI. The CDR3 has 16 amino acids. After removal of 2 bases from V and 4 bases from J, the junction contained 4 bases not matched to a gene. The entry originates in a study of T cell repertoires in cytomegalovirus infection. In the study overall: Evidence of both CMV infection and a matching HLA type came from public TCR beta signatures.

Study-wide points: There were HLA-C-restricted CMV-specific TCR beta clonotypes dominating the ex vivo response. Cumulative public TCR beta family frequency identified carriers of CMV plus the relevant HLA.

The chain uses TRBV6-5 and TRBJ2-3; TRBD2 matches at 12 bases. This receptor was identified in a human donor in good health (CMV status not recorded). Some clones in this sample may be carry-over from other donors' samples. Material for sequencing was CD8+ T cells from PBMCs. This CDR3 reads CASSYMTSGGADTQYF. The CDR3 DNA reads TGTGCCAGCAGTTACATGACTAGCGGGGGTGCAGATACGCAGTATTTT.